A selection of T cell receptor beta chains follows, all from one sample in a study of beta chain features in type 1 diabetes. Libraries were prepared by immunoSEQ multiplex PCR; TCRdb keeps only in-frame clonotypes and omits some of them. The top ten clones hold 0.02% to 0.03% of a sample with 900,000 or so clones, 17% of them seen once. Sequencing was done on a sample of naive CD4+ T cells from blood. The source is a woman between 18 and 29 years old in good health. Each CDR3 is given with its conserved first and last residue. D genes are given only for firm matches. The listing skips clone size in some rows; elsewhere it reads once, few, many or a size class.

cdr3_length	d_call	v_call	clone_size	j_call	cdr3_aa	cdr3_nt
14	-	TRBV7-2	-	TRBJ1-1	CASSFSPPNTEAFF	TGTGCCAGCAGCTTTAGTCCCCCGAACACTGAAGCTTTCTTT
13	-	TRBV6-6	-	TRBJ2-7	CASSSLPRQEQYF	TGTGCCAGCAGTTCCCTCCCCCGGCAGGAGCAGTACTTC
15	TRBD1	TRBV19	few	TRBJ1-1	CASSSRDSVNTEAFF	TGTGCCAGTAGCAGCCGGGACAGCGTGAACACTGAAGCTTTCTTT
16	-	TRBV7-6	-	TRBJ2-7	CASSLLGDAPRYEQYF	TGTGCCAGCAGCTTACTCGGGGACGCCCCCCGCTACGAGCAGTACTTC
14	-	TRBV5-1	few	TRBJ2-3	CASSLGVLTDTQYF	TGCGCCAGCAGCTTGGGGGTACTCACAGATACGCAGTATTTT
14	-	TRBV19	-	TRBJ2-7	CASSRGGGIYEQYF	TGTGCCAGTAGTAGGGGCGGAGGAATCTACGAGCAGTACTTC
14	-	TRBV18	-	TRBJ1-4	CASSQGGSREKLFF	TGTGCCAGCTCACAAGGCGGCAGTCGGGAAAAACTGTTTTTT
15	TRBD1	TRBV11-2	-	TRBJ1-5	CASSLEGQGSQPQHF	TGTGCCAGCAGCTTAGAGGGACAGGGAAGTCAGCCCCAGCATTTT
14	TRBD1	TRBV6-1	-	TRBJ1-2	CASSAGGLGYGYTF	TGTGCCAGCAGTGCAGGGGGCCTCGGCTATGGCTACACCTTC
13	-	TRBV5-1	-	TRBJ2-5	CASSIGESGEQYF	TGCGCCAGCAGCATAGGAGAATCGGGGGAGCAGTACTTC
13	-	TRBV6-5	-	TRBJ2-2	CATRGSETGELFF	TGTGCCACCCGGGGTAGCGAAACCGGGGAGCTGTTTTTT
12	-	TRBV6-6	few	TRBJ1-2	CASSKQGPGYTF	TGTGCCAGCAGTAAACAGGGACCTGGCTACACCTTC
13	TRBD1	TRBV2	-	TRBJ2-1	CASSEDRGNEQFF	TGTGCCAGCAGTGAAGACAGGGGAAATGAGCAGTTCTTC
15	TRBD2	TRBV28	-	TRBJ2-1	CASSFASGLVIEQFF	TGTGCCAGCAGTTTCGCTAGCGGGTTAGTCATTGAGCAGTTCTTC
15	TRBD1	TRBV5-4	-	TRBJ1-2	CASSWDRDANYGYTF	TGTGCCAGCAGCTGGGACAGGGACGCTAACTATGGCTACACCTTC
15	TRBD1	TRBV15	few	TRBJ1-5	CATSRDTTGPWPQHF	TGTGCCACCAGCAGAGATACGACAGGGCCATGGCCCCAGCATTTT
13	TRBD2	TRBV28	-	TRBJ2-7	CASIGGVDYEQYF	TGTGCCAGCATCGGGGGGGTCGACTACGAGCAGTACTTC
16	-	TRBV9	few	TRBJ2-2	CASSAPGLGVTGELFF	TGTGCCAGCAGCGCCCCCGGACTGGGTGTCACCGGGGAGCTGTTTTTT
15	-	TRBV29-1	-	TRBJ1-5	CTMEEVLEGNQPQHF	TGCACCATGGAGGAGGTTTTGGAGGGCAATCAGCCCCAGCATTTT
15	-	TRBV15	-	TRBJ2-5	CATSRDPGSEETQYF	TGTGCCACCAGCAGAGATCCCGGTTCAGAAGAGACCCAGTACTTC
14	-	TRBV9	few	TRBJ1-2	CASSEGGLGYGYTF	TGTGCCAGCTCGGAGGGGGGACTTGGATATGGCTACACCTTC
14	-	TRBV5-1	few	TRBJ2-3	CASSLGATADTQYF	TGCGCCAGCAGCTTAGGGGCGACCGCAGATACGCAGTATTTT
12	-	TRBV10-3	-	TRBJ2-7	CAISAEGHEQYF	TGTGCCATCAGTGCGGAGGGCCACGAGCAGTACTTC
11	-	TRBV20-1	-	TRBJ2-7	CSARASHEQYF	TGCAGTGCACGCGCGTCCCACGAGCAGTACTTC
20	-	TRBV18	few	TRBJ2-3	CASSPTGQGFSLAGSHTQYF	TGTGCCAGCTCACCAACGGGACAGGGGTTTTCGCTAGCGGGATCGCATACGCAGTATTTT
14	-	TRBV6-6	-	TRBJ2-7	CASSPRRVSYEQYF	TGTGCCAGCAGCCCCCGCCGGGTCTCCTACGAGCAGTACTTC
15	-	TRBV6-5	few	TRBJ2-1	CASSDYPGLVDEQFF	TGTGCCAGCAGCGACTACCCCGGGTTGGTCGATGAGCAGTTCTTC
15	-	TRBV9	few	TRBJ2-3	CASRRTGLPTDTQYF	TGTGCCAGCAGGAGAACAGGGCTCCCCACAGATACGCAGTATTTT
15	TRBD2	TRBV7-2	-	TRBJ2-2	CASKLAGQNTGELFF	TGTGCCAGTAAACTAGCGGGCCAGAACACCGGGGAGCTGTTTTTT
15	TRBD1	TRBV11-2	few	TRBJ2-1	CASSSNRDRYNEQFF	TGTGCCAGCAGCTCAAACCGGGACAGATACAATGAGCAGTTCTTC
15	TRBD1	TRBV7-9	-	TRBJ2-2	CASSSTLQGTGELFF	TGTGCCAGCAGCTCCACTTTACAGGGGACCGGGGAGCTGTTTTTT
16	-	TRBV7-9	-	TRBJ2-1	CASSSGYRSPYNEQFF	TGTGCCAGCAGCTCAGGGTATAGGAGTCCCTACAATGAGCAGTTCTTC
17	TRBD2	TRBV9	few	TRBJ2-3	CASSVGIAGVGTDTQYF	TGTGCCAGCAGCGTGGGCATAGCGGGAGTGGGCACAGATACGCAGTATTTT
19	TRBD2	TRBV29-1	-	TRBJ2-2	CSVDGAGSRVAGATGELFF	TGCAGCGTTGATGGCGCAGGGTCCCGGGTAGCGGGAGCCACCGGGGAGCTGTTTTTT
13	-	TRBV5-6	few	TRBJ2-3	CASSLGTPDTQYF	TGTGCCAGCAGCTTGGGAACCCCAGATACGCAGTATTTT
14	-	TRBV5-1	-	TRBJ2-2	CASSLDRRSRELFF	TGCGCCAGCAGCTTGGACAGGAGGTCCAGGGAGCTGTTTTTT
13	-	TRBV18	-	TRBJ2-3	CASSQQNTDTQYF	TGTGCCAGCTCACAACAGAACACAGATACGCAGTATTTT
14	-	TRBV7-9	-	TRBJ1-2	CASSQTGTNYGYTF	TGTGCCAGCAGCCAAACAGGCACTAACTATGGCTACACCTTC
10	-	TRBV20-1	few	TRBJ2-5	CSASQETQYF	TGCAGTGCGAGCCAAGAGACCCAGTACTTC
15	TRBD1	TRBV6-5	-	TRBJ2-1	CATRGTYNSYNEQFF	TGTGCCACCAGGGGGACGTACAACTCCTACAATGAGCAGTTCTTC
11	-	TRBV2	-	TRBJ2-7	CASSDFYEQYF	TGTGCCAGCAGTGATTTCTACGAGCAGTACTTC
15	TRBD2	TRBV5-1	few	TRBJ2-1	CASSLRTSAHNEQFF	TGCGCCAGCAGCCTACGGACTAGCGCCCACAATGAGCAGTTCTTC
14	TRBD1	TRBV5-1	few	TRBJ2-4	CASSLEGGSGIQYF	TGCGCCAGCAGCTTGGAAGGGGGCAGTGGCATTCAGTACTTC
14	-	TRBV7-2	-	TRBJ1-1	CASSLSLRDTEAFF	TGTGCCAGCAGCTTAAGTCTGAGGGACACTGAAGCTTTCTTT
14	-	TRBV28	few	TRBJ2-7	CASSFPVSNHEQYF	TGTGCCAGCAGTTTTCCTGTCTCAAACCACGAGCAGTACTTC
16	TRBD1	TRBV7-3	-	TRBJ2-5	CASSSRDRRYQETQYF	TGTGCCAGCAGCTCCCGGGACAGGAGGTACCAAGAGACCCAGTACTTC
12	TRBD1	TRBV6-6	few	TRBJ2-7	CASARDSYEQYF	TGTGCCAGTGCTCGGGACAGCTACGAGCAGTACTTC
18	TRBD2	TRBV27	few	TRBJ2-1	CASSSATSGSTSYNEQFF	TGTGCCAGCAGTTCCGCGACTAGCGGGAGTACCTCCTACAATGAGCAGTTCTTC
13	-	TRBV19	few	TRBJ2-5	CASSMVNQETQYF	TGTGCCAGTAGTATGGTCAACCAAGAGACCCAGTACTTC
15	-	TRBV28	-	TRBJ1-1	CASRSPGTDYHEAFF	TGTGCCAGCAGGTCTCCCGGGACGGATTACCATGAAGCTTTCTTT
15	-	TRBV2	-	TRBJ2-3	CASSLDRPFSDTQYF	TGTGCCAGCAGTTTAGACAGGCCTTTCTCAGATACGCAGTATTTT
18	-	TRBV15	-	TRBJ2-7	CATSRDVRGMGGPYEQYF	TGTGCCACCAGCAGAGATGTCAGGGGCATGGGAGGGCCCTACGAGCAGTACTTC